This T cell receptor beta chain was sequenced during a study of graft-versus-host responses after intestinal transplantation. For the study at large: Recipients received multivisceral, liver-intestinal, or isolated intestinal transplants.

Repertoires were generated with immunoSEQ multiplex PCR, while TCRdb's copy carries only in-frame clones and drops some. The sample includes about 23,000 clones, about 45% of them seen just once. This clone showed up just a few times. The CDR3 consists of 16 residues. The V gene's germline CDR1 is SGHDT and CDR2 YYEEEE. The V and J ends lost 0 bases and 0 bases respectively, with 11 bases between them. Plating of about 200,000 CFSE-labeled responder cells was done together with about 200,000 irradiated, violet-dye-labeled stimulator cells. Proliferating responders of the CD3+CD4+ and CD3+CD8+ phenotypes with low CFSE were sorted after the reaction.

The starting material was alloreactive CD8+ T cells from a mixed lymphocyte reaction culture, obtained before transplantation. Sample subset: CFSE-low proliferating T cells sorted from approximately 6-day pre-transplant mixed lymphocyte reaction (GvH or HvG direction). V usage is TRBV5-6 and J usage is TRBJ2-3, with D unresolved. The receptor comes from a human patient who was an organ donor for intestinal transplantation. The CDR3 is CASSLAADSSTDTQYF. CDR3 bases: TGTGCCAGCAGCTTGGCGGCAGACTCTAGCACAGATACGCAGTATTTT.